This T cell receptor beta chain was recovered during a study of CD8+ T cells in alopecia areata. V lost 1 base and J lost 2, with 9 bases in between. This CDR3 is 15 amino acids long. Looked up from germline, CDR1 is SEHNR and CDR2 is FQNEAQ (reference sequence). Extraction of RNA preceded its reverse transcription into cDNA, which served as the sequencing template. Profiling relied on immunoSEQ multiplex PCR, and the TCRdb table lists in-frame clones only, not all of them. Of approximately 100,000 clones in the sample, nearly 45% were seen once. This receptor was identified in a human donor with alopecia areata. Sequenced: CD4+ T cells sorted from blood. The V call is TRBV7-9, the J call TRBJ2-1; D uncertain. CDR3 protein: CASSLGGNTYNEQFF. The CDR3 DNA reads as TGTGCCAGCAGCTTAGGGGGAAACACCTACAATGAGCAGTTCTTC.